This TCR beta chain was sequenced for a study of tumor-infiltrating lymphocytes in primary liver carcinoma. The overall study: Between about 4 and 11 cm across, the tumors were all of stage T1-T3 N0M0. Samples had roughly 3.65 to 7.5 million productive TCRbeta reads, comparable between tissue types. Study-wide results and caveats: Tumor-blood pairs (like tumor-adjacent pairs) overlapped less than tumor region pairs did.

Looked up from germline, CDR1 is SGHNT and CDR2 is YYREEE (reference sequence). The CDR3 runs 16 residues. V dropped 4 bases and J dropped 0 bases, with 11 bases sitting between them. RNA isolated from unsorted whole blood supplied the blood RNA, with germline DNA also extracted. Those patients suffered from chronic HBV infection and were treatment-naive. The input was roughly 0.5 ug total RNA; TCR beta cDNA was made from it with a constant-region primer. A slightly modified ARM-PCR protocol with three nested multiplex PCR rounds produced these TCR beta libraries. The study ran its first two PCR rounds for roughly 9 cycles each, using TRBV1-TRBV30 forward primers and a C-beta reverse primer. MiXCR, applied by TCRdb to the multiplex PCR reads, yields one record per CDR3 protein. The repertoire holds 300,000 to 350,000 distinct CDR3 sequences, about three fifths seen once, with over 15% in the top ten.

About this clonotype: Its specificity is unknown.

This chain links TRBV5-4 with TRBJ2-6, with D possibly TRBD2 on 5 matching bases. The TCR originated in a woman aged 25 to 39 with primary liver carcinoma and hepatitis B virus infection. Material for sequencing was peripheral blood. The CDR3 nucleotides read TGTGCCAGCAGCGGCCCCGGGGACTCTGGGGCCAACGTCCTGACTTTC. Protein product: CASSGPGDSGANVLTF.